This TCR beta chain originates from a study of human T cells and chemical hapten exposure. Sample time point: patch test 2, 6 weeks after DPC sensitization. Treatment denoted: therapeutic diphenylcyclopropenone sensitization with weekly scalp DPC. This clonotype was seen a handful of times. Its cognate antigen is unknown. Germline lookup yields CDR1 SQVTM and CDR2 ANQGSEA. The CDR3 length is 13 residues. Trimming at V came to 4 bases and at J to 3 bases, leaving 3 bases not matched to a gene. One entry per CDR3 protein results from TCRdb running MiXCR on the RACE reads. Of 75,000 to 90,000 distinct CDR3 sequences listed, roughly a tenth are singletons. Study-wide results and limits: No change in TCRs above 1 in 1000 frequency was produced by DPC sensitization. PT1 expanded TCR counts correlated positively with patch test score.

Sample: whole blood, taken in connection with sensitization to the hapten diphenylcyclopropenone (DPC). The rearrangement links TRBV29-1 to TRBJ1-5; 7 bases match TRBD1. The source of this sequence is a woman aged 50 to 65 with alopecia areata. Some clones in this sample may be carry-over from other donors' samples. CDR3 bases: TGCAGCGTTGCACAGGGGCCCAATCAGCCCCAGCATTTT. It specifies CSVAQGPNQPQHF.